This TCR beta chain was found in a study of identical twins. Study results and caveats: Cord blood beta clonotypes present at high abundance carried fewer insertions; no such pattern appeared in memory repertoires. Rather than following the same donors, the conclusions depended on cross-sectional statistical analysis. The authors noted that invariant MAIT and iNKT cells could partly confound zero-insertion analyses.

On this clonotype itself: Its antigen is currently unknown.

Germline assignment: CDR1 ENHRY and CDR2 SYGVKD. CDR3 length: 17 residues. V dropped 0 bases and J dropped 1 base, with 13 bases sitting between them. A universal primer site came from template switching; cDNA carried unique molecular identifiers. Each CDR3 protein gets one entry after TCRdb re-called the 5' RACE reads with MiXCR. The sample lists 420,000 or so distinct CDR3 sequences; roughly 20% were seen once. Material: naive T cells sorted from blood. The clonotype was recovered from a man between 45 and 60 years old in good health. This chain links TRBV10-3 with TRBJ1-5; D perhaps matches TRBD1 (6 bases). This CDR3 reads CAISESGGTGSNQPQHF. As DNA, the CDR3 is TGTGCCATCAGTGAGTCCGGGGGCACGGGGAGCAATCAGCCCCAGCATTTT.